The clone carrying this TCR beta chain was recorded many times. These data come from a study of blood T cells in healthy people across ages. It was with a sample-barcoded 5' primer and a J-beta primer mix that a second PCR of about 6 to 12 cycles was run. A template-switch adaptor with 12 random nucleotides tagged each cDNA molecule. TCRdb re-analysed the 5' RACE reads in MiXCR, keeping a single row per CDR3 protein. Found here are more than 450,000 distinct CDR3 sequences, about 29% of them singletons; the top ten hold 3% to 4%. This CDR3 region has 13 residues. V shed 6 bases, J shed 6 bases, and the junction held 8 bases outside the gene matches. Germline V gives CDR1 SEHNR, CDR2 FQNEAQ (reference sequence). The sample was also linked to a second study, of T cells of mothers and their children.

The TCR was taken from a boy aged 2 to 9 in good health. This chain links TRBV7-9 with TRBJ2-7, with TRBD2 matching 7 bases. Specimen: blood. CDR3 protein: CASSYRLAAEQYF. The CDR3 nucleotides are TGTGCCAGCAGTTACCGACTAGCAGCCGAGCAGTACTTC.